This entry concerns a single T cell receptor (beta chain). Its specificity is not known. These data belong to a study of CXCR3-negative and CXCR3-positive naive CD8 T cells. Regarding the study as a whole: For CXCR3-positive naive cells, TRB CDR3s were more hydrophobic than those of CXCR3-negative naive cells.

The study made its TRB cDNA libraries by 5' RACE, adding UMI labels. TCRdb re-called the 5' RACE reads and catalogs CDR3 proteins one per entry, DNA excluded. The sample holds about 150,000 distinct CDR3 sequences. The CD45RO-CCR7+CD27+CD95- phenotype denoted naive CD8+ T cells. Sequenced input: naive CXCR3+ CD8+ T cells from blood. Described subset: CD45RO-CCR7+CD27+CD95- naive CD8+ T cells expressing CXCR3 (TNR3+). The sequence was obtained from a human donor in good health. Some clones in this sample may be carry-over from other donors' samples.

The CDR3 sequence: CASKYGGNNEQFF. The rearrangement uses TRBV19 and TRBJ2-1; TCRdb selects TRBD1, and the lack of DNA leaves this call unchecked. CDR3 length: 13 amino acids. Germline V CDR1 and CDR2: LNHDA, SQIVND (reference sequence).